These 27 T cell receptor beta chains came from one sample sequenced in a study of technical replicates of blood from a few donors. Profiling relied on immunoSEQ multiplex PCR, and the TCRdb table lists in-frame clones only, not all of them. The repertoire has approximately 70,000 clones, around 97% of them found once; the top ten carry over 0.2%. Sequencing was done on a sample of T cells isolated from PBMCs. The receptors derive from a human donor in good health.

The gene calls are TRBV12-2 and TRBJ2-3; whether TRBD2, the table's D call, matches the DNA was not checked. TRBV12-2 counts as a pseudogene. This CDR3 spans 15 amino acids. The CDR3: CASRLGWTTRYTQYF. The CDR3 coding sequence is TGTGCAAGTCGCTTAGGGTGGACTACCAGGTATACGCAGTATTTT.

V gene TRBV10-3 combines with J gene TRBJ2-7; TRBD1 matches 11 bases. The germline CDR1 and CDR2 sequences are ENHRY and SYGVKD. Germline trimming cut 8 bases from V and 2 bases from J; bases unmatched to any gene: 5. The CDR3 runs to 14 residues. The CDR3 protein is CAIGGGQGAYEQYF. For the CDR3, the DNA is TGTGCCATCGGAGGGGGACAGGGGGCCTACGAGCAGTACTTC.

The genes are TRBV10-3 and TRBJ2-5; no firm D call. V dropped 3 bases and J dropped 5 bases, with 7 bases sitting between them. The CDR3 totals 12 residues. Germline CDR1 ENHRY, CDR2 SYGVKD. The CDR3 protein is CAISDDRETQYF. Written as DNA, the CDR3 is TGTGCCATCAGTGACGATCGGGAGACCCAGTACTTC.

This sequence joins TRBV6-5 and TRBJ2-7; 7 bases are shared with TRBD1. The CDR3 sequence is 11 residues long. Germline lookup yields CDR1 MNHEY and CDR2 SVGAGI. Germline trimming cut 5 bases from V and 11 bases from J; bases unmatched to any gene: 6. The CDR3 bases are TGTGCCAGCAGTGACACAGGGGTAAAGTACTTC. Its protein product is CASSDTGVKYF.

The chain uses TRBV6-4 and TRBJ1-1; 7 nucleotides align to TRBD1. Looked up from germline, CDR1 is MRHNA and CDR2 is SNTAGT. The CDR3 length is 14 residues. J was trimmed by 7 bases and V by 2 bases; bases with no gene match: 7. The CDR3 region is CASSDDREGGEAFF. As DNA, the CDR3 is TGTGCCAGCAGTGACGACAGGGAAGGCGGTGAAGCTTTCTTT.

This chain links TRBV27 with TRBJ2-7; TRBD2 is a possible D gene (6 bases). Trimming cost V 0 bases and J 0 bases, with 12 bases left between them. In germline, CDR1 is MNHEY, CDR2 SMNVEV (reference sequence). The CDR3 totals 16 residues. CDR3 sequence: CASSLSPWTTSYEQYF. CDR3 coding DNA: TGTGCCAGCAGTTTATCCCCATGGACTACCTCCTACGAGCAGTACTTC.

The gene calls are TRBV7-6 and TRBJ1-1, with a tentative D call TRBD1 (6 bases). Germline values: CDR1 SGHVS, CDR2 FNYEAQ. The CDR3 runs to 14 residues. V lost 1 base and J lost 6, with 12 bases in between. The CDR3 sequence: CASSLGGHNAEAFF. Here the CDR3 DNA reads TGTGCCAGCAGCTTAGGGGGGCATAACGCTGAAGCTTTCTTT.

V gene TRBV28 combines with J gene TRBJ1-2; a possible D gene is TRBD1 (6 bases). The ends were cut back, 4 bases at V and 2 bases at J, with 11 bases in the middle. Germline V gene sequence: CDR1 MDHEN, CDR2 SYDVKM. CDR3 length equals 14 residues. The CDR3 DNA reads TGTGCCAGCAGTTCTGACAGGTGGAACTATGGCTACACCTTC. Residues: CASSSDRWNYGYTF.

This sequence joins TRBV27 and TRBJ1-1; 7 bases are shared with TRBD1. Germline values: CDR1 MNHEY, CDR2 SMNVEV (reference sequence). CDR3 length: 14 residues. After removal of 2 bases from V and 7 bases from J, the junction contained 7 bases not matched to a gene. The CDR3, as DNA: TGTGCCAGCAGTTTAGTGGGGCAGGGGGTTGAAGCTTTCTTT. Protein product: CASSLVGQGVEAFF.

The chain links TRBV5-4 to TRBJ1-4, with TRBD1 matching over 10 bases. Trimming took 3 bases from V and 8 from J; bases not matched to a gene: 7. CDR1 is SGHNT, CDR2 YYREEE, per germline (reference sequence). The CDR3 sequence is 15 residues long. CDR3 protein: CASSYRQGAGEKLFF. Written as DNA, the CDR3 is TGTGCCAGCAGCTATCGACAGGGGGCAGGGGAAAAACTGTTTTTT. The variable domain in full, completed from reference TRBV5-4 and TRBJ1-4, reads ETGVTQSPTHLIKTRGQQVTLRCSSQSGHNTVSWYQQALGQGPQFIFQYYREEENGRGNFPPRFSGLQFPNYSSELNVNALELDDSALYLCASSYRQGAGEKLFFGSGTQLSVL.

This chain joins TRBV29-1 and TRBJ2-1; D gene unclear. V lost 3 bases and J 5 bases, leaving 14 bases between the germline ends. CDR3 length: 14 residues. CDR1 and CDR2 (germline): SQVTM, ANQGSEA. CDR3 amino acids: CSVDSAFEDNEQFF. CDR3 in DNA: TGCAGCGTTGATTCGGCCTTTGAGGACAATGAGCAGTTCTTC.

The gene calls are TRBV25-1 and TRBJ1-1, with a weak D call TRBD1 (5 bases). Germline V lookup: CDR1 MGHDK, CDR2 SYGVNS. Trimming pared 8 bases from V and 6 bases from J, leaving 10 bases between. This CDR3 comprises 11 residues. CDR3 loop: CASRWGAEAFF. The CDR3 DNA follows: TGTGCCAGCCGATGGGGGGCTGAAGCTTTCTTT.

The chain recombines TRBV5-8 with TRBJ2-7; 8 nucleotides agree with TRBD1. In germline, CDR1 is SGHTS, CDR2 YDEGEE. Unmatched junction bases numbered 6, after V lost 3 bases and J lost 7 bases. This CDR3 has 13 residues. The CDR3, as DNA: TGTGCCAGCAGCTACAGGGGGATAGGGGAGCAGTACTTC. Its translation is CASSYRGIGEQYF.

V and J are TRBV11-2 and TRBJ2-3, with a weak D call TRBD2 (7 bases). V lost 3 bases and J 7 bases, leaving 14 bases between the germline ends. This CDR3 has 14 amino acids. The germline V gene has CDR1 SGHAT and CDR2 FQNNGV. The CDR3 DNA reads TGTGCCAGCAGCTTTTGGGGGGGCGGGAATACGCAGTATTTT. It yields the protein CASSFWGGGNTQYF.

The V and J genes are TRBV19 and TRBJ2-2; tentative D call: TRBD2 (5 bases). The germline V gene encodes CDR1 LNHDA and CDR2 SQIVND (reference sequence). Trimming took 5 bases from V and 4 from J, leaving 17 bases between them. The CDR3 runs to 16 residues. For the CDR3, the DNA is TGTGCCAGTAGTCTTGCCGCCGGGAATCCCACCGGGGAGCTGTTTTTT. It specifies CASSLAAGNPTGELFF.

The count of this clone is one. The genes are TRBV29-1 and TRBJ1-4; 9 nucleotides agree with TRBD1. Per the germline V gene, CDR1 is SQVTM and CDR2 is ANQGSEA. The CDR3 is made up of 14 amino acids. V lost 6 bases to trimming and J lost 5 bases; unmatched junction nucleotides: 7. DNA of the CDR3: TGCAGCGTGGAGGACAGGGGCGGGAATGAAAAACTGTTTTTT. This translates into CSVEDRGGNEKLFF.

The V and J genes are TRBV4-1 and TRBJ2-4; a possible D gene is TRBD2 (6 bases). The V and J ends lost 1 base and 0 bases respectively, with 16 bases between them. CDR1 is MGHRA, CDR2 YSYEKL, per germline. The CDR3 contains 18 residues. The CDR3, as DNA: TGCGCCAGCAGCCAAGGTGATGGGGCGGGGTTAGCCAAAAACATTCAGTACTTC. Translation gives CASSQGDGAGLAKNIQYF.

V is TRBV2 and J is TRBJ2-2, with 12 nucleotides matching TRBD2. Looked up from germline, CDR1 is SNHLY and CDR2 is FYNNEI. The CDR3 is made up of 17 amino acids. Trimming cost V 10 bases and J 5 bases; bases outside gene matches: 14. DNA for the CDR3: TGTGCCACCCCGATGAAGACTAGCGGGAGTTGGACCGGGGAGCTGTTTTTT. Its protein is CATPMKTSGSWTGELFF.

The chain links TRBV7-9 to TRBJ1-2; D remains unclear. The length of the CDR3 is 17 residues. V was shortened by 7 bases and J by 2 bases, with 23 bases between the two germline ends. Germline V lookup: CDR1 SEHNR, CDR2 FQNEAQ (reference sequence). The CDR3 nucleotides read TGTGCCAGCACCCCACTACCGGGGTATGTTCGGAACTATGGCTACACCTTC. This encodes CASTPLPGYVRNYGYTF.

The CDR3 nucleotides read TGCGCCAGCAGCCAAGATTTGGGCCGGGGTACGCCCCAGCATTTT. Residues: CASSQDLGRGTPQHF. This sequence joins TRBV4-1 and TRBJ1-5; D uncertain. The CDR3 is 15 residues long. CDR1 and CDR2 (germline): MGHRA, YSYEKL. The V and J ends lost 0 bases and 9 bases respectively, with 15 bases between them.

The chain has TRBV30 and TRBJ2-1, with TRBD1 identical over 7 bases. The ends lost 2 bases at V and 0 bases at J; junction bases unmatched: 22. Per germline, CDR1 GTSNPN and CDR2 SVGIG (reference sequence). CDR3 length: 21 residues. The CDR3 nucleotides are TGTGCCTGGAGTAGGCTCCAGGGACGCCAACAGGGGAGCAGCTCCTACAATGAGCAGTTCTTC. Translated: CAWSRLQGRQQGSSSYNEQFF.

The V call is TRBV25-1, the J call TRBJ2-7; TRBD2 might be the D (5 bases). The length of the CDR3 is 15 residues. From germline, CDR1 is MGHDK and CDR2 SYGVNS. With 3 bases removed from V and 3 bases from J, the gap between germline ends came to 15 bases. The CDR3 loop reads CASSDFNRGIYEQYF. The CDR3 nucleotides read TGTGCCAGCAGTGATTTCAACCGAGGGATCTACGAGCAGTACTTC.

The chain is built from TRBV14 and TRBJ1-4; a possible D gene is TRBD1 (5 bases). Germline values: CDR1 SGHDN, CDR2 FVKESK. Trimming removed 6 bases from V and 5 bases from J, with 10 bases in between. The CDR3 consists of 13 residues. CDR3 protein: CASRRQRNEKLFF. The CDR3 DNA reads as TGTGCCAGCAGAAGACAGAGGAATGAAAAACTGTTTTTT.

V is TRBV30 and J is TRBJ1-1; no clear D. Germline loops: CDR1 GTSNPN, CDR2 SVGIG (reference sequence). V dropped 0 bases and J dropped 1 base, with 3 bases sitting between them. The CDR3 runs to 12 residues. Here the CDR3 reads CAWSVRNTEAFF. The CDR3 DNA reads TGTGCCTGGAGTGTCCGGAACACTGAAGCTTTCTTT.

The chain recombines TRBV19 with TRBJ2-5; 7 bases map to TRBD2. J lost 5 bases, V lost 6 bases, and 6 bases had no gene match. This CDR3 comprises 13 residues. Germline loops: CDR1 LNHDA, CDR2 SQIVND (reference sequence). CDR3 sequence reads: CASSERDGETQYF. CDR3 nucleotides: TGTGCCAGTAGCGAGCGGGACGGGGAGACCCAGTACTTC.

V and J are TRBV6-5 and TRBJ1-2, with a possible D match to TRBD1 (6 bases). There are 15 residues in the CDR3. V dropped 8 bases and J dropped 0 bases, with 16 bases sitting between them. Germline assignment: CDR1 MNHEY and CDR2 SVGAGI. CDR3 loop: CASWGGRGSNYGYTF. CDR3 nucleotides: TGTGCCAGCTGGGGGGGGCGTGGGTCTAACTATGGCTACACCTTC.

The CDR3 DNA sequence: TGTGCCAGCAGCTTAACAGGAAACACTGAAGCTTTCTTT. This codes for CASSLTGNTEAFF. The chain recombines TRBV7-2 with TRBJ1-1, with TRBD1 as a possible D gene (5 bases). The germline V and J ends were trimmed by 2 bases and 2 bases, with 6 bases remaining between them. From germline, CDR1 is SGHTA and CDR2 FQGNSA. The CDR3 spans 13 residues. Full variable domain (remainder filled in from reference TRBV7-2 and TRBJ1-1): GAGVSQSPSNKVTEKGKDVELRCDPISGHTALYWYRQSLGQGLEFLIYFQGNSAPDKSGLPSDRFSAERTGGSVSTLTIQRTQQEDSAVYLCASSLTGNTEAFFGQGTRLTVV.